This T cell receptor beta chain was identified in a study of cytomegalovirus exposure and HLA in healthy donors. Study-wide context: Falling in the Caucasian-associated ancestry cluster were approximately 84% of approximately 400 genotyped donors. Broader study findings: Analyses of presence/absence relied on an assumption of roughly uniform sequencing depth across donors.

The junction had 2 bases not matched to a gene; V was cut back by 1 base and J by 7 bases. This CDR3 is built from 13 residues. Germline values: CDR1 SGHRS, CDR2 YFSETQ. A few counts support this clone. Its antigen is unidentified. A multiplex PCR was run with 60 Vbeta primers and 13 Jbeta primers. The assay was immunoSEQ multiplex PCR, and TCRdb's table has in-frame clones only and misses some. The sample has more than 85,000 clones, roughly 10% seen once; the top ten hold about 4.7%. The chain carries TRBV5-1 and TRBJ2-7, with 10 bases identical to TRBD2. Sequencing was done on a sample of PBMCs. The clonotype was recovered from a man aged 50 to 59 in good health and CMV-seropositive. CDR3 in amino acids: CASSLSGREEQYF. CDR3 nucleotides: TGCGCCAGCAGCTTGAGCGGGAGGGAGGAGCAGTACTTC.